This passage covers 12 T cell receptor beta chains from one sample sequenced in a study of cytomegalovirus exposure and HLA in healthy donors. The PCR employed 60 Vbeta primers together with 13 Jbeta primers. Repertoires were generated with immunoSEQ multiplex PCR, while TCRdb's copy carries only in-frame clones and drops some. This table has tens of thousands of clones, about 70% appearing once. Sequenced input: PBMCs. The receptors stem from a woman aged 50 to 60 in good health and CMV-seropositive.

The chain's CDR3 is CASTALAGDSPGELFF. CDR3 nucleotides: TGTGCCAGCACCGCACTAGCGGGAGATTCGCCCGGGGAGCTGTTTTTT. The chain combines TRBV2 with TRBJ2-2; 11 nucleotides line up with TRBD2. The CDR3 has 16 amino acids. With V trimmed by 7 bases and J by 6 bases, 10 bases remained unmatched. The germline V gene has CDR1 SNHLY and CDR2 FYNNEI. The entire variable domain, with the rest obtained from reference TRBV2 and TRBJ2-2, is as follows: EPEVTQTPSHQVTQMGQEVILRCVPISNHLYFYWYRQILGQKVEFLVSFYNNEISEKSEIFDDQFSVERPDGSNFTLKIRSTKLEDSAMYFCASTALAGDSPGELFFGEGSRLTVL.

The rearrangement uses TRBV5-1 and TRBJ2-7; 9 positions agree with TRBD2. CDR1 is SGHRS, CDR2 YFSETQ, per germline. The CDR3 consists of 15 residues. The V segment lost 0 bases and the J segment 3 bases; nucleotides outside the gene matches: 4. The CDR3 here is CASSLERGELYEQYF. In DNA form, the CDR3 reads TGCGCCAGCAGCTTGGAGCGGGGGGAGCTCTACGAGCAGTACTTC. Filled out from reference TRBV5-1 and TRBJ2-7, the complete variable domain reads KAGVTQTPRYLIKTRGQQVTLSCSPISGHRSVSWYQQTPGQGLQFLFEYFSETQRNKGNFPGRFSGRQFSNSRSEMNVSTLELGDSALYLCASSLERGELYEQYFGPGTRLTVT.

The chain joins TRBV7-9 to TRBJ1-1; 7 positions agree with TRBD1. Trimming at V came to 4 bases and at J to 8 bases, leaving 7 bases not matched to a gene. This CDR3 has 13 amino acids. CDR1 and CDR2 from the germline V gene are SEHNR and FQNEAQ (reference sequence). The CDR3 DNA reads TGTGCCAGCAGCTCGGGACAGACCCTGGAAGCTTTCTTT. The encoded protein is CASSSGQTLEAFF.

V gene TRBV9 combines with J gene TRBJ1-1; D unresolved. Germline CDR1 SGDLS, CDR2 YYNGEE. Trimming removed 3 bases at V and 11 bases at J, with 23 bases between. The CDR3 is 15 residues long. CDR3 in DNA: TGTGCCAGCAGCGAGTCGGAAACGTGGACTCGTTTTGCTTTCTTT. Translating it yields CASSESETWTRFAFF.

The J gene is TRBJ2-1, the V gene TRBV18, with 7 nucleotides matching TRBD2. With 1 base clipped from V and 5 bases from J, the junction kept 11 bases outside the gene matches. The CDR3 sequence is 17 residues long. CDR1 and CDR2 from the germline V gene are KGHSH and LQKENI. This chain's CDR3 is CASSPLGGSRQDNEQFF. CDR3 bases: TGTGCCAGCTCACCACTTGGCGGGAGCAGGCAGGACAATGAGCAGTTCTTC.

The gene calls are TRBV27 and TRBJ2-3; 9 positions match TRBD1. The CDR3 has 17 amino acids. Germline loops: CDR1 MNHEY, CDR2 SMNVEV (reference sequence). The V gene end was trimmed by 1 base and the J gene end by 2 bases; junction bases not matched to a gene: 7. The CDR3 nucleotides read TGTGCCAGCAGTTTATTCCCGGGACAGGGCACCACAGATACGCAGTATTTT. Residues: CASSLFPGQGTTDTQYF.

V is TRBV7-3 and J is TRBJ2-3; the match to TRBD1 covers 9 bases. Trimming cost V 4 bases and J 4 bases; bases outside gene matches: 3. The CDR3 sequence is 14 residues long. CDR1 SGHTA and CDR2 FQGTGA come from the germline V gene. The CDR3: CASSYTGGADTQYF. The CDR3 bases are TGTGCCAGCAGCTATACAGGGGGCGCAGATACGCAGTATTTT. Based on the CDR3 plus reference TRBV7-3 and TRBJ2-3, the full variable domain is GAGVSQTPSNKVTEKGKYVELRCDPISGHTALYWYRQSLGQGPEFLIYFQGTGAADDSGLPNDRFFAVRPEGSVSTLKIQRTERGDSAVYLCASSYTGGADTQYFGPGTRLTVL.

V usage is TRBV5-4 and J usage is TRBJ1-6, with D unclear. The V end lost 4 bases, the J end lost 8 bases, and 16 bases lay between the germline ends. CDR1 is SGHNT, CDR2 YYREEE, per germline (reference sequence). This CDR3 contains 15 residues. The CDR3 sequence: CASSKDSGPYSPLHF. The CDR3 nucleotides read TGTGCCAGCAGCAAGGACTCAGGACCCTATTCACCCCTCCACTTT.

V and J are TRBV18 and TRBJ2-5; 8 bases align to TRBD1. Germline V CDR1 and CDR2: KGHSH, LQKENI. The CDR3 loop spans 15 amino acids. The V gene end was trimmed by 0 bases and the J gene end by 2 bases; junction bases not matched to a gene: 2. The CDR3 here is CASSPPWTGQETQYF. The CDR3 DNA follows: TGTGCCAGCTCACCACCCTGGACAGGGCAAGAGACCCAGTACTTC.

The chain carries TRBV7-9 and TRBJ2-1; a weak D match, TRBD1 (5 bases). Germline values: CDR1 SEHNR, CDR2 FQNEAQ (reference sequence). The CDR3 loop spans 13 amino acids. Trimming pared 2 bases from V and 5 bases from J, leaving 7 bases between. The CDR3 DNA is TGTGCCAGCAGCTTATACAGGAACAATGAGCAGTTCTTC. Translated, it gives CASSLYRNNEQFF.

This clone was counted once. The chain has TRBV30 and TRBJ2-5; 8 bases are shared with TRBD2. There are 15 residues in the CDR3. Trimming cost V 0 bases and J 1 base; bases outside gene matches: 4. From germline, CDR1 is GTSNPN and CDR2 SVGIG (reference sequence). Here the CDR3 DNA reads TGTGCCTGGAGTGTCACTAGCGGATTCCAAGAGACCCAGTACTTC. It yields the protein CAWSVTSGFQETQYF.

This clone was found a few times. The J gene is TRBJ1-6, the V gene TRBV28; 8 bases are shared with TRBD1. Trimming cost V 6 bases and J 9 bases; bases outside gene matches: 7. The CDR3 loop spans 14 amino acids. Germline V gene lookup returns CDR1 MDHEN and CDR2 SYDVKM. The CDR3 DNA sequence: TGTGCCAGCAGGACCGGGACAGGAGGTTCACCCCTCCACTTT. It is translated as CASRTGTGGSPLHF.